This T cell receptor beta chain was observed in a study of CD4 T cells in relation to SARS-CoV-2 and coronaviruses. Study-wide background: Negative control cultures got HIV-1 Nef peptides or no peptide.

The unexposed donors gave CD4+ T cells in about 2010-2019, prior to COVID-19. Isolation of CD4+ T cells took place after 10 days in culture. Cells permitting, SARS-CoV-2 S/N and four cold-coronavirus spikes were tested on unexposed-donor CD4+ T cells. PBMCs were plated at two million per well in IL-2-containing medium. Study-level points and caveats: The cross-reactivity analysis covered only spike protein, not other viral proteins.

A word on this clone: Its antigen is not known.

Method: immunoSEQ multiplex PCR; TCRdb's copy keeps in-frame clones and lacks some. The sample lists about 19,000 clones; around 80% were seen once. The material sequenced was CD4+ T cells from PBMCs, cultured in vitro. This clonotype was obtained from a human donor in good health.

CDR3 residues: CASSLEDSSTTDTQYF. As DNA, the CDR3 is TGCGCCAGCAGCTTGGAGGACAGCTCAACCACAGATACGCAGTATTTT. J is TRBJ2-3 and V is TRBV5-1, with D perhaps TRBD1 (6 bases). Germline CDR1 reads SGHRS; CDR2 reads YFSETQ. CDR3 size: 16 residues. The V gene lost 0 bases and the J gene lost 2 bases, with 13 bases spanning the gap.